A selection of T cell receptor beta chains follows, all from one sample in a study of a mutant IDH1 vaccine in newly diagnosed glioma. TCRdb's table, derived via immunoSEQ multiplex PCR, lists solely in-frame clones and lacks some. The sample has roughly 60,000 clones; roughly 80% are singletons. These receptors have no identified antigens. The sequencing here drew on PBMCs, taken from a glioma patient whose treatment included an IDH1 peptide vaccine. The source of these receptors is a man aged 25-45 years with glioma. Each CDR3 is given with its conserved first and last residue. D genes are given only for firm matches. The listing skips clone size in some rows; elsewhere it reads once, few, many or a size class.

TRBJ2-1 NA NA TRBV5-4 TGTGCCAGCAGCTTGGGGGTCCCAACGGAGCAGTTCTTC CASSLGVPTEQFF
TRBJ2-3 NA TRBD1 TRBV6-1 TGTGCCAGCAGTGGACGGACAGGGGCCCGCACAGATACGCAGTATTTT CASSGRTGARTDTQYF
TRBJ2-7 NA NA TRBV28 TGTGCCAGCAGTCAGGAGAACAGTCGGGACGAGCAGTACTTC CASSQENSRDEQYF
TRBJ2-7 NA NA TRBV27 TGTGCCAGCAGTCCCCTGGGGGACATGAACGAGCAGTACTTC CASSPLGDMNEQYF
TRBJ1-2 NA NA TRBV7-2 TGTGCCAGCAGCTTATTGGGAGCGGGCTATGGCTACACCTTC CASSLLGAGYGYTF
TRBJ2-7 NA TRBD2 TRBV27 TGTGCCAGCAGTTTAAAACTAGCGGGAGGGCCTCCCTACGAGCAGTACTTC CASSLKLAGGPPYEQYF
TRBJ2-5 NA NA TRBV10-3 TGTGCCATCAGTGATAGGGAGACCCAGTACTTC CAISDRETQYF
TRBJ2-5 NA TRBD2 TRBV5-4 TGTGCCAGCAGCCTAGGGACTAGCGGGGGGGCCGGGGAGACCCAGTACTTC CASSLGTSGGAGETQYF
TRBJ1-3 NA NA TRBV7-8 TGTGCCAGCAGCTTAGCCTCCGCCGGTTCTGGAAACACCATATATTTT CASSLASAGSGNTIYF
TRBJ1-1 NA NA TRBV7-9 TGTGCCAGCAGCAAAGCCCCCAGCACTGAAGCTTTCTTT CASSKAPSTEAFF
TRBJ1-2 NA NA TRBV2 TGTGCCAGCAGTGGGCTAGGGGGTAGTTCCCACTATGGCTACACCTTC CASSGLGGSSHYGYTF
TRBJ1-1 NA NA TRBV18 TGTGCCAGCTCACCAAGGGGACCATATGAAGCTTTCTTT CASSPRGPYEAFF
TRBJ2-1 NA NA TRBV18 TGTGCCAGCTCCAACCAATTAATAGCGGCCAATGAGCAGTTCTTC CASSNQLIAANEQFF
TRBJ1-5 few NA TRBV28 TGTGCCAGCAGTTTATGGTTGGGCGTACCTCAGCCCCAGCATTTT CASSLWLGVPQPQHF
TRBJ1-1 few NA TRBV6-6 TGTGCCCACTCGGGGTTCTCGGACACTGAAGCTTTCTTT CAHSGFSDTEAFF
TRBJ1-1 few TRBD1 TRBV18 TGTGCCAGCTCCCCTGGGACAGCGACATTTGGGACTGAAGCTTTCTTT CASSPGTATFGTEAFF
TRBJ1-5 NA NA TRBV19 TGTGCCAGTTCAACAGGGATCAATCAGCCCCAGCATTTT CASSTGINQPQHF
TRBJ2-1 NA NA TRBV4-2 TGTGCCAGCAGCCCCCCAAATGGCGATGAGCAGTTCTTC CASSPPNGDEQFF
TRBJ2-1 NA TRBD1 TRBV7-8 TGTGCCAGCAGCTTCCGGGACAGGGGATTGGATGAGCAGTTCTTC CASSFRDRGLDEQFF
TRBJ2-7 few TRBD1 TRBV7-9 TGTGCCAGCAGCCCGGGGGGACAGGGGGCAAACGAGCAGTACTTC CASSPGGQGANEQYF
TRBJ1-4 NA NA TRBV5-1 TGCGCCAGCAGCTTGGCGCCAATTCAAGCAGGTGAAAAACTGTTTTTT CASSLAPIQAGEKLFF
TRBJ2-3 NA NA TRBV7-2 TGTGCCAGCAGCTTAGGCTACAGCACAGATACGCAGTATTTT CASSLGYSTDTQYF